This TCR beta chain stems from a study of shared clonotypes between healthy human individuals (dated by TCRdb to about 2020). Looking at the study overall: Three men and a couple of women, aged 18 to 49 years, made up the cohort. Per donor, three plates each were used for CD4 naive and CD4 memory, two for CD8 naive, and one for CD8 memory. Libraries were prepared and TCR repertoires were sequenced by different laboratories using diverse techniques, in order to increase sequencing depth and limit assay-specific biases. To estimate repertoire size and how much clonotype sharing occurs between individuals, the study deeply sequenced the blood TCR repertoires of several healthy adults. Leukapheresis yielded between about 0.8 and 9.5 billion PBMCs per donor. Broader findings and caveats from the paper: Because the study included only a small number of donors, the genetic and exposure-history diversity represented was limited. Based on pairwise subsampling, the degree of clonotype sharing among donors was expected to be affected by sequencing depth. Compared with non-shared clonotypes, clonotypes shared by all four sorted-subset donors had higher generation probabilities. Naive subsets generally had larger estimated clonotype richness than memory subsets. Only blood was sampled, and tissue TCR repertoires likely differ from those in blood. Sharing across a handful of donors was observed for around 5% of naive CD4, about 4% of naive CD8, about 2.3% of memory CD4, and about 0.4% of memory CD8 clonotypes. Even with the large sequencing depth, rarefaction of the sorted-subset datasets indicated that sequencing was incomplete.

Using the deep immunoSEQ assay, multiplex PCR amplified TCR CDR3 regions from genomic DNA. For each cell subset, the extracted genomic DNA was distributed evenly across all wells of several immunoSEQ 96-well plates, and each plate served as one replicate. For sorted subsets, each replicate PCR was loaded with roughly 0.2 ug genomic DNA, equivalent to 25,000 to 30,000 T cell genomes. Purified libraries were measured with a Qubit 3.0 fluorometer, size-checked on a Bioanalyzer 2100, and measured again with the KAPA Library Quantification kit. Every immunoSEQ 96-well plate was sequenced on a dedicated single-read 150-cycle Illumina NextSeq 550 flow cell. The authors' pipeline ran thus. Because only junctional sequences without quality scores were contained in the immunoSEQ output, filtering matching that applied to full-length reads could not be performed. To assign V/J genes and CDR3, sequences were annotated against IMGT germline references using PyIR, a Python wrapper for IgBLAST v1.9. Reads were removed for weak V/J assignments (E-value above 1e-6), missing CDR3, stop codons, out-of-frame junctions, or ambiguous translated residues. V3J clonotypes were defined as sequences sharing an identical inferred V gene, J gene, and CDR3 amino acid sequence. To compute the percentage overlap between repertoires, the number of shared unique clonotypes was divided by the size of the smaller repertoire. Repertoire richness was assessed with RTK rarefaction, the Chao1 estimator, and Recon v2.1 estimates of unobserved clonotypes. OLGA was used to compute generation probabilities for all TCRbeta clonotypes that the gDNA method yielded from a handful of donors. In TCRdb, the immuneACCESS table is reduced to in-frame sequences with V and J assigned. These tables do not hold every clone; where another copy was compared, an unresolved V gene accounts for under half, and the others remain unexplained. Clone size and the V and J calls come from that table; the DNA yielded D and trimming. For this sample the table gives about 2.4 million clones, of which more than 85% were detected only once. Around 0.4% of the sample belongs to the ten largest clones.

Per the germline V gene, SGHDN is the CDR1 and FVKESK is the CDR2. V is clipped by 0 bases and J by 4 bases, and the sequence between their germline boundaries is 15 bases long. The CDR3 runs 16 residues from the cysteine to the phenylalanine. Just the 48-base CDR3 DNA is kept, in frame starting at base 1. The donors were healthy, HIV-negative adults with no recently reported acute infections or vaccinations. Every donor was a Caucasian adult residing in Nashville, Tennessee, USA. CD4+ T cells were enriched through magnetic negative selection, after which naive cells were positively selected on CD45RA and the remaining negative fraction served as the memory subset. Blood was obtained by leukapheresis, after which PBMCs were separated by Ficoll-Histopaque density gradient centrifugation and cryopreserved in liquid nitrogen vapor phase. Purity and quantity of every magnetically sorted T cell population were checked by analytical flow cytometry. Genomic DNA was isolated from each sorted fraction and quantified by UV absorbance on a Nanodrop 2000c.

With regard to this clone: Its antigen is not yet known. One base away there is no much larger clone; base qualities are not given.

The sequence is built from TRBV14 and TRBJ2-5; no D gene call is confident. The clonotype was recovered from a man aged 18 to 29 in good health. Some clones in this sample may be carry-over from other donors' samples. The sequenced sample was naive CD4+ T cells from PBMCs. The cell subset or site label of this sample denotes: CD45RA+ positively selected. The CDR3 reads CASSQDLPVMAETQYF. The DNA sequence follows: TGTGCCAGCAGCCAAGATCTTCCAGTTATGGCAGAGACCCAGTACTTC. Outside the CDR3, residues come from the reference TRBV14 and TRBJ2-5 proteins, so the full variable domain is: EAGVTQFPSHSVIEKGQTVTLRCDPISGHDNLYWYRRVMGKEIKFLLHFVKESKQDESGMPNNRFLAERTGGTYSTLKVQPAELEDSGVYFCASSQDLPVMAETQYFGPGTRLLVL.